This TCR beta chain comes out of a study of blood T cell repertoires in COVID-19. Study information: PBMCs, B-cell-depleted T cells, or T cells provided the cDNA or gDNA that made up the material.

In its sample, this clone was seen a few times. In the authors' methods: Estimates of nucleated cell counts were drawn from the amplification of reference gene primers. Here immunoSEQ multiplex PCR was the method, and the copy in TCRdb shows in-frame clones only, minus some. V and J calls and clone size come straight from that table; D and trimming were deduced from the DNA. Of around 220,000 clones listed, 80% to 90% were seen once; the top ten hold about 9.4%. Trimming took 5 bases from V and 2 from J; bases not matched to a gene: 8. Germline CDR1 and CDR2: LNHDA and SQIVND (reference sequence). The length of the CDR3 is 17 residues.

Sequencing was carried out using peripheral blood. This clonotype originated in a woman aged 80 or older with acute or convalescent COVID-19. V and J are TRBV19 and TRBJ2-1; 11 nucleotides agree with TRBD2. CDR3 loop: CASSSRTSGRPYNEQFF. As DNA, the CDR3 is TGTGCCAGTAGTTCCCGGACTAGCGGGCGTCCCTACAATGAGCAGTTCTTC.